The clone carrying this T cell receptor (beta chain) was picked up a small number of times. This record belongs to a study of identical twins. Each CDR3 protein gets one entry after TCRdb re-called the 5' RACE reads with MiXCR. The table shows some 1,600,000 distinct CDR3 sequences, with around 33% occurring only once. Sequenced material: cord blood. The TCR was taken from a newborn girl in good health.

The CDR3 protein is CASSLPTLTEAFF. In DNA, the CDR3 is TGTGCCAGCAGCTTACCGACCTTGACTGAAGCTTTCTTT. The V gene is TRBV7-9, the J gene TRBJ1-1; D unresolved. The germline V and J ends were trimmed by 2 bases and 5 bases, with 9 bases remaining between them. Germline values: CDR1 SEHNR, CDR2 FQNEAQ (reference sequence). This CDR3 spans 13 amino acids.